This TCR beta chain came from a study of blood T cell repertoires in COVID-19. About the research overall: The United States, Italy and Spain provided the acute and convalescent COVID-19 samples. T cells, B-cell-depleted T cells, or PBMCs supplied cDNA or gDNA.

Generated by immunoSEQ multiplex PCR, the TCRdb table keeps only in-frame clones and is missing some. The sample yields around 190,000 clones, roughly 86% seen once. Living in 24 US areas, the participants were between roughly 18 and 89 years of age. Germline V gene sequence: CDR1 LNHDA, CDR2 SQIVND (reference sequence). V lost 9 bases to trimming and J lost 9 bases, with 15 bases between them. The CDR3 is 13 residues long. The sequence was obtained from a man in his forties with acute COVID-19. The sample comprised PBMCs or T cells enriched from blood (not recorded which). This chain uses TRBV19 with TRBJ1-6; D unclear. CDR3 sequence (DNA): TGTGCCAGCGGTCGCGGCGATTTTTCACCCCTCCACTTT. Its translation is CASGRGDFSPLHF.